The rows below give T cell receptor beta chains drawn from one sample of a study of cytomegalovirus exposure and HLA in healthy donors. TCRdb's table, derived via immunoSEQ multiplex PCR, lists solely in-frame clones and lacks some. The table lists around 110,000 clones, over 65% of them singletons. Sequenced sample: PBMCs. The receptors were sampled from a woman aged 25 to 45 in good health and CMV-seronegative. The CDR3 runs from the conserved cysteine through the conserved F or W. D genes are given only for firm matches. Rows may omit the clone size; those that give it use once, few, many or a size class.

d_call	clone_size	j_call	v_call	cdr3_nt	cdr3_aa
-	-	TRBJ1-5	TRBV2	TGTGCCAGCACCCAAGCGGGACATCAGCCCCAGCATTTT	CASTQAGHQPQHF
TRBD2	-	TRBJ2-3	TRBV7-9	TGTGCCAGCAGCCCACGGGGGGGCTCAGATACGCAGTATTTT	CASSPRGGSDTQYF
-	-	TRBJ2-3	TRBV19	TGTGCCAGTACGGTCGGCAGGGCTAGCACAGATACGCAGTATTTT	CASTVGRASTDTQYF
TRBD1	-	TRBJ1-1	TRBV5-1	TGCGCCAGCCGACAGGGCACTTACACTGAAGCTTTCTTT	CASRQGTYTEAFF
-	-	TRBJ2-3	TRBV6-5	TGTGCCAGCAGTTTGGGAGCAACTAGCACAGATACGCAGTATTTT	CASSLGATSTDTQYF
-	-	TRBJ2-7	TRBV25-1	TGTGCCAGCAGTGAGAGGTTAGGGGTTACCGGCTACGAGCAGTACTTC	CASSERLGVTGYEQYF
-	-	TRBJ1-1	TRBV6-5	TGTGCCAGCAGCAAAACAGGGTTCCGGGGAGCTTTCTTT	CASSKTGFRGAFF
TRBD1	-	TRBJ2-1	TRBV27	TGTGCCAGCAGTGAGAGGACAGGGCTTGGTGAGCAGTTCTTC	CASSERTGLGEQFF
TRBD1	-	TRBJ1-2	TRBV5-1	TGCGCCAGCAGCTCTGGACAGGGGGAAAACTATGGCTACACCTTC	CASSSGQGENYGYTF
-	-	TRBJ1-2	TRBV6-5	TGTGCCGTTTGGGAGTTACTCGGAGGCTACACCTTC	CAVWELLGGYTF
TRBD1	-	TRBJ2-1	TRBV4-3	TGCGCCAGCAGCCAGACGGGGACAGACAAAAAGGAGCAGTTCTTC	CASSQTGTDKKEQFF
-	-	TRBJ1-2	TRBV6-5	TGTGCCAGCAGTTACGCCCAGGGTGCGGGCTACACCTTC	CASSYAQGAGYTF
TRBD1	few	TRBJ1-1	TRBV5-1	TGCGCCAGCGGACAGGGGGAGGCTGAAGCTTTCTTT	CASGQGEAEAFF
-	-	TRBJ1-4	TRBV30	TGTGCCTGGAGTGTAGGCAGGGCGTCTAATGAAAAACTGTTTTTT	CAWSVGRASNEKLFF
TRBD2	-	TRBJ2-2	TRBV19	TGTGCCAGTACTTTCCTAGCGGGAGGTCGGGGCGGGGAGCTGTTTTTT	CASTFLAGGRGGELFF
-	-	TRBJ2-5	TRBV7-9	TGTGCCAGCAGCCGATTCCGAGAAGAGACCCAGTACTTC	CASSRFREETQYF
TRBD1	-	TRBJ1-2	TRBV27	TGTGCCAGCAGTTCGACAGGGGGGAACTATGGCTACACCTTC	CASSSTGGNYGYTF
-	few	TRBJ1-1	TRBV10-3	TGTGCCATCAGGGTACAAGGGGGGGGTGAAGCTTTCTTT	CAIRVQGGGEAFF
TRBD1	once	TRBJ1-1	TRBV6-1	TGTGCCAGCAGTGACCCGGGACAGGGCTTGAACACTGAAGCTTTCTTT	CASSDPGQGLNTEAFF
-	-	TRBJ1-3	TRBV9	TGTGCCAGCAGCGTTGAATCGGTTTTTTCTGGAAACACCATATATTTT	CASSVESVFSGNTIYF
-	-	TRBJ2-7	TRBV19	TGTGCCGGCCCGAGCGGGTCCGAGCAGTACTTC	CAGPSGSEQYF
-	-	TRBJ1-1	TRBV28	TGTGCCAGCAGCTTCCAGAGGGAAAACACTGAAGCTTTCTTT	CASSFQRENTEAFF
TRBD1	-	TRBJ2-1	TRBV30	TGTGCCTGGACTCGAAGTGGGACAGGGGTGAATGAGCAGTTCTTC	CAWTRSGTGVNEQFF
-	-	TRBJ1-6	TRBV7-3	TGTGCCAGCAGTGGGCGGGCCTATAATTCACCCCTCCACTTT	CASSGRAYNSPLHF
TRBD1	-	TRBJ1-4	TRBV18	TGTGCCAGCTCACCGCCGGGACAGGGTGCTGAAAAACTGTTTTTT	CASSPPGQGAEKLFF
-	once	TRBJ2-1	TRBV29-1	TGCAGCGTTGAAGGCCGGTCTCCCCAAAAAGAGGCGTGGGATGAGCAGTTCTTC	CSVEGRSPQKEAWDEQFF